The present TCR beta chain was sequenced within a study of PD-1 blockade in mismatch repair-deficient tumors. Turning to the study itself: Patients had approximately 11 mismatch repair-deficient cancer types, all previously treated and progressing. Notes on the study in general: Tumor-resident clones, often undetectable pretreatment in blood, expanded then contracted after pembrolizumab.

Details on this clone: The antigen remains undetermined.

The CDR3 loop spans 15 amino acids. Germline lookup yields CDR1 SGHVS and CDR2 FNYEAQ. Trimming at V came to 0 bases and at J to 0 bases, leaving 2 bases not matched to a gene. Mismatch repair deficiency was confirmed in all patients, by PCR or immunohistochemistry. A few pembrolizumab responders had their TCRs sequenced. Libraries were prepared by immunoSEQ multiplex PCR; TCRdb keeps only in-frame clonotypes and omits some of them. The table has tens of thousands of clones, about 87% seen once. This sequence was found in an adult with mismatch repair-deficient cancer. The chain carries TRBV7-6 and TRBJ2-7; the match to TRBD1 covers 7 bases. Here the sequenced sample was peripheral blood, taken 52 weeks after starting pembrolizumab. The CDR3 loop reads CASSLARDSSYEQYF. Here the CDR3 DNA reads TGTGCCAGCAGCTTAGCCCGGGACAGCTCCTACGAGCAGTACTTC.